This T cell receptor (beta chain) stems from a study of T-cell reconstitution after alpha-beta-depleted transplantation in children. This clonotype was seen repeatedly, ten times or more. Antigen unknown. Overall study results and limits: T-cell numbers and diversity, one year after transplant, stemmed largely from T cells that were newly produced. After transplant, at about two months, alpha-beta T cells were reportedly derived from several hundred expanded graft clones. Some patients' high day-60 TCRbeta diversity was attributed to recipient cells surviving conditioning.

Germline CDR1 SGHRS, CDR2 YFSETQ. This CDR3 has 13 residues. Trimming removed 2 bases at V and 3 bases at J, with 8 bases between. Preparing the TCRbeta library involved the use of unique molecular identifiers. TCRdb re-analysed the PCR reads in MiXCR, keeping a single row per CDR3 protein. This table has approximately 300,000 distinct CDR3 sequences, around a tenth appearing once. The specimen was peripheral blood, collected 180 days after TCRalphabeta/CD19-depleted stem cell transplant. The V gene is TRBV5-1, the J gene TRBJ2-5; TRBD1 is a possible D gene (6 bases). This sequence originates from a male patient aged 2 to 10 who had a stem cell transplant for chronic granulomatous disease, so the T cells may come from the graft donor. CDR3 sequence: CASSFRTEETQYF. CDR3 sequence (DNA): TGCGCCAGCAGCTTTCGGACAGAAGAGACCCAGTACTTC.